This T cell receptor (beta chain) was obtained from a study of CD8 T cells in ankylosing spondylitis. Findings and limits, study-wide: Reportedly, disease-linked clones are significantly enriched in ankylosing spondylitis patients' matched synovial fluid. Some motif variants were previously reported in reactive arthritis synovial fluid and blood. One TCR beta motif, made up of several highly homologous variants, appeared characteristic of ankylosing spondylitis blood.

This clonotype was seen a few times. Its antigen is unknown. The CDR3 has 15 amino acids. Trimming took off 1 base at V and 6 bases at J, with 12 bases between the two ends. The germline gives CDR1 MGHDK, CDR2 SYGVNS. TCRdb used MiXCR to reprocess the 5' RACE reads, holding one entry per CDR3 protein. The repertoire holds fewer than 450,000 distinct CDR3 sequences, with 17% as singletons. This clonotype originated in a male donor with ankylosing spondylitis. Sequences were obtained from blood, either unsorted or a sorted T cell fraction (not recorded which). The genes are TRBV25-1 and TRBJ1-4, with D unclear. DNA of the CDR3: TGTGCCAGCAGTGAATCCTTGGGGTTGGATGAAAAACTGTTTTTT. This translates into CASSESLGLDEKLFF.